One sample yielded the 2 T cell receptor beta chains listed below, sequenced in a study of lymphopenia after photon versus proton radiotherapy. The assay was immunoSEQ multiplex PCR, and TCRdb's table has in-frame clones only and misses some. The table records some 45,000 clones, about four fifths of them present only once. The sample consisted of peripheral blood, taken from a patient treated with proton-based radiotherapy. The source of these receptors is a woman in her seventies with pancreatic cancer.

V usage is TRBV9 and J usage is TRBJ2-3, with D possibly being TRBD1 (6 bases). CDR1 is SGDLS, CDR2 YYNGEE, per germline. The CDR3 contains 13 residues. Trimming took off 1 base at V and 6 bases at J, with 9 bases between the two ends. DNA for the CDR3: TGTGCCAGCAGCGTAAATAGGGGGGATACGCAGTATTTT. This sequence encodes CASSVNRGDTQYF.

Only one count was recorded for this clone. The chain couples TRBV28 to TRBJ2-7, with 7 bases fitting TRBD2. Germline V gives CDR1 MDHEN, CDR2 SYDVKM. This CDR3 contains 16 residues. J was trimmed by 5 bases and V by 4 bases; bases with no gene match: 14. CDR3 sequence: CASSSVAGVILHEQYF. CDR3 nucleotide sequence: TGTGCCAGCAGTTCTGTTGCGGGAGTAATCCTCCACGAGCAGTACTTC. The whole variable domain, filled in from reference TRBV28 and TRBJ2-7, reads DVKVTQSSRYLVKRTGEKVFLECVQDMDHENMFWYRQDPGLGLRLIYFSYDVKMKEKGDIPEGYSVSREKKERFSLILESASTNQTSMYLCASSSVAGVILHEQYFGPGTRLTVT.